Shown below are 25 T cell receptor beta chains from a single sample sequenced in a study of vaccination and CD4 T cells after COVID-19. Cultured CD4+ T cells had their DNA profiled by the Oncomine TCR Beta short-read assay. TCRdb processed the PCR reads anew with MiXCR; each CDR3 protein has one entry. The profile shows around 14,000 distinct CDR3 sequences, approximately 50% of them singletons. These receptors' targets are unknown. The sample's treatment: roughly 10-day PBMC culture with coronavirus spike peptide pools or control peptides (ViraFEST assay). The sample taken for sequencing was CD4+ T cells from blood, cultured in vitro. Receptors originate from a human donor who had recovered from COVID-19.

The chain joins TRBV6-1 to TRBJ2-1; TRBD2 matches at 9 bases. The CDR3 is 17 amino acids. Germline lookup yields CDR1 MNHNS and CDR2 SASEGT. The V and J ends lost 6 bases and 8 bases, in that order; junction bases with no gene match: 17. For the CDR3, the DNA is TGTGCCAGCAGGTCCCCCCCGGGACTAGCCTTTGGGGATGAGCAGTTCTTC. Translated: CASRSPPGLAFGDEQFF.

This CDR3 is CASSQHGHDQETQYF. DNA of the CDR3: TGCGCCAGCAGTCAACATGGACATGACCAAGAGACCCAGTACTTC. The V gene is TRBV23-1, the J gene TRBJ2-5, with D possibly matching TRBD1 (5 bases). TRBV23-1 is flagged as an ORF with uncertain function. CDR3 length equals 15 residues. V shed 2 bases and J shed 0 bases, with 10 bases lying between them.

The CDR3 here is CSARDLEFRDTQYF. CDR3 sequence (DNA): TGCAGTGCTAGAGATCTGGAGTTTCGGGATACGCAGTATTTT. This chain joins TRBV20-1 and TRBJ2-3; D uncertain. CDR1 is DFQATT, CDR2 SNEGSKA, per germline (reference sequence). V was shortened by 0 bases and J by 6 bases, with 13 bases between the two germline ends. This CDR3 is built from 14 residues.

The chain combines TRBV5-4 with TRBJ2-3, with D possibly matching TRBD2 (6 bases). Between the trimmed V and J ends, which lost 0 bases and 4 bases, there was a span of 12 bases. Germline V lookup: CDR1 SGHNT, CDR2 YYREEE (reference sequence). The CDR3 runs 15 residues. The CDR3 bases are TGTGCCAGCAGCTTGGCCCCGGGGGACGCAGATACGCAGTATTTT. This translates into CASSLAPGDADTQYF.

This clonotype was detected once. The chain uses TRBV12-3 or TRBV12-4 and TRBJ2-5; D remains unclear. V lost 3 bases, J lost 4 bases, and 15 bases lay in between. The length of the CDR3 is 15 residues. The CDR3 DNA sequence: TGTGCCAGCAGTTTCTCCGAAAGGGCCGGAGAGACCCAGTACTTC. This gives the protein CASSFSERAGETQYF.

The chain uses TRBV7-9 and TRBJ1-4; TRBD1 agrees at 8 bases. The CDR3 covers 15 residues. The junction had 7 bases not matched to a gene; V was cut back by 2 bases and J by 8 bases. Germline lookup yields CDR1 SEHNR and CDR2 FQNEAQ (reference sequence). The CDR3 nucleotides read TGTGCCAGCAGCTTAACCGGGACAGGAGCCGAAAAACTGTTTTTT. This encodes CASSLTGTGAEKLFF.

The chain employs TRBV2 and TRBJ2-1; TRBD2 aligns across 8 bases. This CDR3 is built from 14 residues. With 2 bases clipped from V and 10 bases from J, the junction kept 7 bases outside the gene matches. Germline V CDR1 and CDR2: SNHLY, FYNNEI. The CDR3 reads CASSEYGTGGEQFF. CDR3 nucleotides: TGTGCCAGCAGTGAATATGGGACGGGGGGGGAGCAGTTCTTC. Looking up the rest from reference TRBV2 and TRBJ2-1 gives the full variable domain: EPEVTQTPSHQVTQMGQEVILRCVPISNHLYFYWYRQILGQKVEFLVSFYNNEISEKSEIFDDQFSVERPDGSNFTLKIRSTKLEDSAMYFCASSEYGTGGEQFFGPGTRLTVL.

The V call is TRBV24-1, the J call TRBJ2-3, with D hard to call. This CDR3 spans 13 amino acids. Trimming shortened V by 4 bases and J by 3 bases, and 7 bases separated the two germline ends. Germline assignment: CDR1 KGHDR and CDR2 SFDVKD. The CDR3 coding sequence is TGTGCCACCAGTGAGGTCAATACAGATACGCAGTATTTT. This sequence encodes CATSEVNTDTQYF.

The chain carries TRBV2 and TRBJ2-2; maybe TRBD1 (6 bases). V was shortened by 8 bases and J by 2 bases, with 15 bases between the two germline ends. The CDR3 covers 15 residues. Looked up from germline, CDR1 is SNHLY and CDR2 is FYNNEI. This CDR3 is CASAPGTQNTGELFF. The CDR3 region has the DNA TGTGCCAGCGCTCCCGGGACACAAAACACCGGGGAGCTGTTTTTT.

The chain uses TRBV20-1 and TRBJ2-1, with TRBD2 matching 15 bases. Trimming removed 3 bases from V and 8 bases from J; junction bases left unmatched: 8. The CDR3 runs 16 residues. Germline V gives CDR1 DFQATT, CDR2 SNEGSKA (reference sequence). The CDR3 nucleotides are TGCAGTGCTAGTGGACTAGCGGGAGGGCTGAACGATGAGCAGTTCTTC. Residues: CSASGLAGGLNDEQFF.

This clonotype was picked up a small number of times. This chain joins TRBV20-1 and TRBJ2-1, with D unresolved. Looked up from germline, CDR1 is DFQATT and CDR2 is SNEGSKA (reference sequence). The CDR3 has 15 amino acids. V was pared by 0 bases and J by 5 bases, with 14 bases between. For the CDR3, the DNA is TGCAGTGCTAGAGAGGGTAGCCTCCTCAACAATGAGCAGTTCTTC. It is translated as CSAREGSLLNNEQFF.

The chain is built from TRBV6-1 and TRBJ1-1; maybe TRBD1 (6 bases). The CDR3 has 15 amino acids. Germline loops: CDR1 MNHNS, CDR2 SASEGT. Between the trimmed V and J ends, which lost 3 bases and 1 base, there was a span of 12 bases. The CDR3 sequence is CASSDPTGTNTEAFF. The DNA for the CDR3 is TGTGCCAGCAGTGACCCGACAGGTACGAACACTGAAGCTTTCTTT.

This chain joins TRBV19 and TRBJ2-3; D remains unclear. Trimming removed 6 bases from V and 5 bases from J, with 15 bases in between. Germline values: CDR1 LNHDA, CDR2 SQIVND (reference sequence). This CDR3 contains 14 residues. The CDR3 sequence: CASSTGQQLDTQYF. CDR3 nucleotide sequence: TGTGCCAGTAGCACCGGGCAACAACTAGATACGCAGTATTTT.

This chain links TRBV12-5 with TRBJ1-5, with unresolved D. CDR3 length: 14 amino acids. CDR1 is LGHNT, CDR2 FRNRAP, per germline. The germline V and J ends were trimmed by 5 bases and 2 bases, with 10 bases remaining between them. The CDR3 region is CASGRGEGNQPQHF. DNA of the CDR3: TGTGCTAGTGGTCGCGGTGAGGGCAATCAGCCCCAGCATTTT.

This clonotype qualifies as medium-sized. The CDR3 loop is CSVEPRGTGGDIQYF. DNA for the CDR3: TGCAGCGTTGAACCCCGTGGGACAGGGGGGGACATTCAGTACTTC. V and J are TRBV29-1 and TRBJ2-4, with 11 positions matching TRBD1. The germline V gene has CDR1 SQVTM and CDR2 ANQGSEA. The CDR3 loop spans 15 amino acids. The V gene end was trimmed by 2 bases and the J gene end by 8 bases; junction bases not matched to a gene: 8.

For this clonotype: No DNA is shown, since the ends of the CDR3 on it are uncertain; the CDR3 is the one TCRdb lists. The chain is built from TRBV21-1 and TRBJ2-3; the D call of TRBD1 is as the table states it, not checked on the DNA. TRBV21-1 is reported as a pseudogene. The CDR3 adds up to 16 amino acids, both ends counted. The CDR3 region is CASSSWGQGALDTQYF.

This clonotype was observed a few times. The chain carries TRBV20-1 and TRBJ1-5, with a tentative D call TRBD1 (6 bases). Trimming stripped 6 bases from V and 8 bases from J, with 20 bases between. The CDR3 totals 14 residues. Germline V gene data show CDR1 as DFQATT and CDR2 as SNEGSKA (reference sequence). CDR3 in amino acids: CSASFQGFIKPQHF. Written as DNA, the CDR3 is TGCAGTGCCAGCTTCCAGGGGTTTATTAAGCCCCAGCATTTT.

J is TRBJ2-7 and V is TRBV6-1, with unresolved D. CDR1 and CDR2 from the germline V gene are MNHNS and SASEGT. V gave up 1 base and J gave up 4 bases, with 8 bases separating them. The CDR3 length is 13 residues. CDR3 in amino acids: CASSEGPAYEQYF. The CDR3 DNA sequence: TGTGCCAGCAGTGAAGGGCCAGCTTACGAGCAGTACTTC.

This clonotype was observed a few times. This chain joins TRBV28 and TRBJ2-3; no clear D. Between the trimmed V and J ends, which lost 7 bases and 3 bases, there was a span of 8 bases. This CDR3 is 12 amino acids long. The germline V gene encodes CDR1 MDHEN and CDR2 SYDVKM. This chain's CDR3 is CASTAWTDTQYF. In DNA, the CDR3 is TGTGCCAGCACCGCCTGGACAGATACGCAGTATTTT. The full variable domain, rest sourced from reference TRBV28 and TRBJ2-3, is DVKVTQSSRYLVKRTGEKVFLECVQDMDHENMFWYRQDPGLGLRLIYFSYDVKMKEKGDIPEGYSVSREKKERFSLILESASTNQTSMYLCASTAWTDTQYFGPGTRLTVL.

V gene TRBV24-1 combines with J gene TRBJ2-5, with TRBD1 as a possible D gene (6 bases). The V gene lost 10 bases and the J gene lost 2 bases, with 13 bases spanning the gap. The CDR3 contains 13 residues. Germline CDR1 and CDR2: KGHDR and SFDVKD. The CDR3 reads CATSPGQQETQYF. CDR3 bases: TGTGCCACGAGCCCCGGACAGCAAGAGACCCAGTACTTC.

This clonotype showed up just a few times. V is TRBV25-1 and J is TRBJ2-5; perhaps TRBD2 as D (5 bases). This CDR3 has 16 amino acids. V dropped 1 base and J dropped 5 bases, with 17 bases sitting between them. The V gene's germline CDR1 is MGHDK and CDR2 SYGVNS. CDR3 bases: TGTGCCAGCAGTGAATTCATTCGGGGTGGTGTTGAGACCCAGTACTTC. It codes for CASSEFIRGGVETQYF.

The rearrangement uses TRBV25-1 and TRBJ1-5; possible D gene TRBD1, 6 bases. The CDR3 loop spans 13 amino acids. Trimming left V 4 bases short and J 5 bases short, with 9 bases between. CDR1 is MGHDK and CDR2 is SYGVNS in the germline V gene. CDR3 sequence (DNA): TGTGCCAGCAGTGCGGCAGGGGATCAGCCCCAGCATTTT. Amino acid sequence: CASSAAGDQPQHF.

The V and J genes are TRBV7-2 and TRBJ2-7; a possible D gene is TRBD2 (5 bases). Trimming cost V 8 bases and J 1 base, with 18 bases left between them. This CDR3 has 15 amino acids. Germline V lookup: CDR1 SGHTA, CDR2 FQGNSA. This CDR3 is CASGSDFSQSYEQYF. The CDR3 nucleotides are TGTGCCAGCGGCTCGGACTTTTCACAGTCCTACGAGCAGTACTTC.

The chain combines TRBV29-1 with TRBJ1-1; D gene ambiguous. Germline V gene data show CDR1 as SQVTM and CDR2 as ANQGSEA. V was clipped by 5 bases and J by 7 bases, with 11 bases between them. This CDR3 is 11 amino acids long. The CDR3: CSVFGSGEAFF. CDR3 sequence (DNA): TGCAGCGTTTTTGGGAGTGGTGAAGCTTTCTTT.

Only one count was recorded for this clonotype. Because the CDR3's place on the DNA is in doubt, the DNA is left out and the CDR3 is given as listed by TCRdb. CDR3 protein: CASSYSFGQGTSYELYF. V is TRBV6-5 and J is TRBJ2-7; the D call in the table, TRBD1, was not verified against the DNA. Germline-derived CDR1 and CDR2 are MNHEY and SVGAGI. Inclusive of both ends, the CDR3 amounts to 17 amino acids.